This T cell receptor (beta chain) emerged from a study of post-analysis software for immune sequencing data. Study background: The courses of disease that were included comprised relapsing-remitting, secondary progressive and progressive-relapsing multiple sclerosis. Study-wide findings and caveats: People with multiple sclerosis had a significantly lower normalized Chao1 diversity than controls did. Samples from a shared batch, those prepared together, strongly co-clustered by F measure.

cDNA libraries for TCR beta contained unique molecular identifiers. Input of roughly 0.95 to 11 million T cells yielded some 500,000 cDNA molecules. Each CDR3 protein is one row after TCRdb ran MiXCR on the PCR reads. The sample includes around 710,000 distinct CDR3 sequences, 40% to 55% of them seen just once. This clonotype was detected once. The target antigen is unknown. The sequencing input was blood. The receptor comes from a girl aged 5-17 years with multiple sclerosis.

In DNA, the CDR3 is TGTGCCAGCAGTTTCGGGGGCGAGCTTCCTAAGACCCAGTACTTC. Translation gives CASSFGGELPKTQYF. The chain joins TRBV12-3 or TRBV12-4 to TRBJ2-5; D is possibly TRBD1 or TRBD2 (6 bases each). V was cut by 3 bases and J by 6 bases, with 17 bases left in between. The CDR3 loop spans 15 amino acids.